A selection of T cell receptor beta chains follows, all from one sample in a study of T cell responses to AZD1222 COVID-19 vaccine. The table came from immunoSEQ multiplex PCR; TCRdb's copy has only in-frame clones and leaves some out. The table lists 120,000 or so clones, about 90% of them singletons. The sequences come from peripheral blood, collected on day 0 of AZD1222 vaccination. These receptors were collected from an adult in good health. Both conserved end residues are part of each CDR3. The order of the fields is V gene, J gene, clone size, D gene, CDR3 DNA, CDR3 protein. The D gene is left open where the match is weak. Part of the rows lack a size; the others show once, few, many or a class for expanded clones.

v_gene: TRBV5-1; j_gene: TRBJ1-2; abundance: -; d_gene: -; CDR3nt: TGCGCCAGCAGCTCTAGCAGGGAAACACGGAATGGCTACACCTTC; CDR3aa: CASSSSRETRNGYTF
v_gene: TRBV30; j_gene: TRBJ1-2; abundance: -; d_gene: -; CDR3nt: TGTGCCTGGGCCTCTAACTATGGCTACACCTTC; CDR3aa: CAWASNYGYTF
v_gene: TRBV5-6; j_gene: TRBJ1-1; abundance: -; d_gene: -; CDR3nt: TGTGCCAGCAGCTTGGGGGTTACGGCTGAAGCTTTCTTT; CDR3aa: CASSLGVTAEAFF
v_gene: TRBV19; j_gene: TRBJ1-5; abundance: -; d_gene: TRBD1; CDR3nt: TGTGCCAGTAGTACCCCGGACAGGGCCCTTAATCAGCCCCAGCATTTT; CDR3aa: CASSTPDRALNQPQHF
v_gene: TRBV5-1; j_gene: TRBJ1-4; abundance: -; d_gene: TRBD1; CDR3nt: TGCGCCAGCAGCTCGGGACAGCCAACTAATGAAAAACTGTTTTTT; CDR3aa: CASSSGQPTNEKLFF
v_gene: TRBV4-1; j_gene: TRBJ1-5; abundance: -; d_gene: -; CDR3nt: TGCGCCAGCAGCCAAGCAGGACCTAGCAATCAGCCCCAGCATTTT; CDR3aa: CASSQAGPSNQPQHF
v_gene: TRBV4-3; j_gene: TRBJ1-2; abundance: -; d_gene: -; CDR3nt: TGCGCCAGCAGCCAAGTCCGGGGGTTCTATGGCTACACCTTC; CDR3aa: CASSQVRGFYGYTF
v_gene: TRBV29-1; j_gene: TRBJ1-2; abundance: once; d_gene: -; CDR3nt: TGCAGCGTTGAGACCAGGTCCCCCCGGGATGGCTACACCTTC; CDR3aa: CSVETRSPRDGYTF
v_gene: TRBV6-5; j_gene: TRBJ1-5; abundance: -; d_gene: TRBD1; CDR3nt: TGTGCCAGCAGTAAACAGGGGGCGCAGAATCAGCCCCAGCATTTT; CDR3aa: CASSKQGAQNQPQHF
v_gene: TRBV27; j_gene: TRBJ2-3; abundance: -; d_gene: -; CDR3nt: TGTGCCAGCAGCCCCCGGGGGCTAGGAGGTTTCACAGATACGCAGTATTTT; CDR3aa: CASSPRGLGGFTDTQYF
v_gene: TRBV9; j_gene: TRBJ2-2; abundance: -; d_gene: -; CDR3nt: TGTGCCAGCAGCGTGGGTAGAGAGGAGCTGTTTTTT; CDR3aa: CASSVGREELFF
v_gene: TRBV9; j_gene: TRBJ2-3; abundance: once; d_gene: TRBD2; CDR3nt: TGTGCCAGCACCCCCCTAGGTAGCGGGGGATCAGATACGCAGTATTTT; CDR3aa: CASTPLGSGGSDTQYF
v_gene: TRBV7-2; j_gene: TRBJ1-6; abundance: -; d_gene: TRBD1; CDR3nt: TGTGCCAGCAGCTTAGGACAGGGCTCGTATTCACCCCTCCACTTT; CDR3aa: CASSLGQGSYSPLHF
v_gene: TRBV6-6; j_gene: TRBJ2-3; abundance: -; d_gene: TRBD1; CDR3nt: TGTGCCAGCAGTGCTTGGACAGGGGGCACAGATACGCAGTATTTT; CDR3aa: CASSAWTGGTDTQYF
v_gene: TRBV11-3; j_gene: TRBJ2-7; abundance: many; d_gene: TRBD2; CDR3nt: TGTGCCAGCCTCCGGGGGGGGTCCTACGAGCAGTACTTC; CDR3aa: CASLRGGSYEQYF
v_gene: TRBV11-2; j_gene: TRBJ2-1; abundance: once; d_gene: TRBD1; CDR3nt: TGTGCCAGCAGCTCCGGGACAGGACGCCTTAATGAGCAGTTCTTC; CDR3aa: CASSSGTGRLNEQFF
v_gene: TRBV18; j_gene: TRBJ2-5; abundance: -; d_gene: -; CDR3nt: TGTGCCAGCTCACTCGACACGAATCAAGAGACCCAGTACTTC; CDR3aa: CASSLDTNQETQYF
v_gene: TRBV18; j_gene: TRBJ2-5; abundance: -; d_gene: -; CDR3nt: TGTGCCAGCTCACCATTTCCCGAACAAGAGACCCAGTACTTC; CDR3aa: CASSPFPEQETQYF
v_gene: TRBV6-2/TRBV6-3; j_gene: TRBJ2-7; abundance: once; d_gene: -; CDR3nt: TGTGCCAGCAGTTACGGACGGTATAGCTCCTACGAGCAGTACTTC; CDR3aa: CASSYGRYSSYEQYF
v_gene: TRBV29-1; j_gene: TRBJ2-5; abundance: -; d_gene: TRBD1; CDR3nt: TGCAGCGGAAAGACAGGGGAAGAGACCCAGTACTTC; CDR3aa: CSGKTGEETQYF
v_gene: TRBV6-5; j_gene: TRBJ2-5; abundance: -; d_gene: -; CDR3nt: TGTGCCAGCAGGAGGACGGAGGGCCAAGAGACCCAGTACTTC; CDR3aa: CASRRTEGQETQYF
v_gene: TRBV29-1; j_gene: TRBJ2-7; abundance: -; d_gene: TRBD2; CDR3nt: TGCAGCGTTGTCTTCGGGGGACTAGCGGGGTTGGGGGAGCAGTACTTC; CDR3aa: CSVVFGGLAGLGEQYF
v_gene: TRBV13; j_gene: TRBJ2-7; abundance: once; d_gene: -; CDR3nt: TGTGCCAGCAGCTTGGCCGAGCGGGAGCAGTACTTC; CDR3aa: CASSLAEREQYF
v_gene: TRBV10-2; j_gene: TRBJ2-5; abundance: -; d_gene: -; CDR3nt: TGCGCCAGCAGTTATCCAGCGGGTGGAGAGACCCAGTACTTC; CDR3aa: CASSYPAGGETQYF
v_gene: TRBV19; j_gene: TRBJ1-1; abundance: -; d_gene: TRBD1; CDR3nt: TGTGCCAGTAGTATCCTGGACAGGGGGAACACTGAAGCTTTCTTT; CDR3aa: CASSILDRGNTEAFF
v_gene: TRBV29-1; j_gene: TRBJ2-1; abundance: -; d_gene: -; CDR3nt: TGCAGCGTTGATGGGGGCCCAGGTCCAGTGGGTGAGCAGTTCTTC; CDR3aa: CSVDGGPGPVGEQFF
v_gene: TRBV20-1; j_gene: TRBJ1-4; abundance: -; d_gene: -; CDR3nt: TGCAGTGCCGGCCAAAATGAAAAACTGTTTTTT; CDR3aa: CSAGQNEKLFF
v_gene: TRBV9; j_gene: TRBJ1-1; abundance: -; d_gene: -; CDR3nt: TGTGCCAGCAGCCCAATTCGGGGATCCGGCACTGAAGCTTTCTTT; CDR3aa: CASSPIRGSGTEAFF
v_gene: TRBV4-1; j_gene: TRBJ1-6; abundance: -; d_gene: -; CDR3nt: TGCGCCAGCAGCCAAGATTGGTTAGGTGGGTCACCCCTCCACTTT; CDR3aa: CASSQDWLGGSPLHF
v_gene: TRBV12-3/TRBV12-4; j_gene: TRBJ1-5; abundance: -; d_gene: -; CDR3nt: TGTGCCAGCAGTCAGGACAGTGATCAGCCCCAGCATTTT; CDR3aa: CASSQDSDQPQHF
v_gene: TRBV6-5; j_gene: TRBJ1-6; abundance: -; d_gene: -; CDR3nt: TGTGCCAGCAGTTCAACCCGGGTCTCACCCCTCCACTTT; CDR3aa: CASSSTRVSPLHF
v_gene: TRBV27; j_gene: TRBJ1-1; abundance: -; d_gene: -; CDR3nt: TGTGCCAGCAGTTTCGTTGGGGGGGCACTGACTGAAGCTTTCTTT; CDR3aa: CASSFVGGALTEAFF
v_gene: TRBV6-1; j_gene: TRBJ2-7; abundance: -; d_gene: -; CDR3nt: TGTGCCAGCAGTGAATCCGTCTCCTACGAGCAGTACTTC; CDR3aa: CASSESVSYEQYF
v_gene: TRBV19; j_gene: TRBJ1-1; abundance: -; d_gene: -; CDR3nt: TGTGCCAGTAGTGTACCCCAGGGGAACACTGAAGCTTTCTTT; CDR3aa: CASSVPQGNTEAFF
v_gene: TRBV19; j_gene: TRBJ2-5; abundance: -; d_gene: TRBD1; CDR3nt: TGTGCCAGTAGTGGGACAGGGGACCAAGAGACCCAGTACTTC; CDR3aa: CASSGTGDQETQYF
v_gene: TRBV11-3; j_gene: TRBJ1-4; abundance: -; d_gene: TRBD1; CDR3nt: TGTGCCAGCAGCTTCGGGACAGGGGTTGAAAAACTGTTTTTT; CDR3aa: CASSFGTGVEKLFF
v_gene: TRBV19; j_gene: TRBJ2-1; abundance: -; d_gene: -; CDR3nt: TGTGCCAGTAGTATCCAATACAGCTCCTACAATGAGCAGTTCTTC; CDR3aa: CASSIQYSSYNEQFF
v_gene: TRBV28; j_gene: TRBJ1-5; abundance: -; d_gene: -; CDR3nt: TGTGCCAGCAGTCGAGGAAATCAGCCCCAGCATTTT; CDR3aa: CASSRGNQPQHF
v_gene: TRBV28; j_gene: TRBJ1-1; abundance: -; d_gene: TRBD1; CDR3nt: TGTGCCAGCCCTCCCAGCGGGGGACAGGAAAACACTGAAGCTTTCTTT; CDR3aa: CASPPSGGQENTEAFF
v_gene: TRBV3-1/TRBV3-2; j_gene: TRBJ1-2; abundance: -; d_gene: -; CDR3nt: TGTGCCAGCAGCCAAGATTCAGGGGTGGGACGGGGCTACACCTTC; CDR3aa: CASSQDSGVGRGYTF